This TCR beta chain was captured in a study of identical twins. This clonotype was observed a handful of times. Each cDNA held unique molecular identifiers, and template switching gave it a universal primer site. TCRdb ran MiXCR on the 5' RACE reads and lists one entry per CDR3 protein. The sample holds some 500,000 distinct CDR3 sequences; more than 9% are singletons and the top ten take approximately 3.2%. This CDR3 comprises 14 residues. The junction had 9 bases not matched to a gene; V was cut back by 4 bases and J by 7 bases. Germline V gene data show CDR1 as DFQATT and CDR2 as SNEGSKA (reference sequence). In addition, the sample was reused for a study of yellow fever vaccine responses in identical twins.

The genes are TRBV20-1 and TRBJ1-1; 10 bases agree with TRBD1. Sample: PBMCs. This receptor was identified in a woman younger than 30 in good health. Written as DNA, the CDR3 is TGCAGTGCTATTCTCCGGGACAGGGGTTATGAAGCTTTCTTT. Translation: CSAILRDRGYEAFF.